This TCR beta chain was retrieved from a study of neurological immune-mediated disorders. Whole-study context: Disease course was recorded as relapsing-remitting for some 31 and secondary progressive for about 8.5% of the roughly 34 multiple sclerosis patients. Study observations and caveats: The greatest TCR clonal expansion occurred in HTLV-1-associated myelopathy and the least in multiple sclerosis, which fell below healthy controls.

Germline V gives CDR1 SQVTM, CDR2 ANQGSEA. The CDR3 has 14 amino acids. V lost 6 bases, J lost 0 bases, and 7 bases stayed unmatched. This clonotype was seen many times. Its matching antigen is unknown. The unsorted libraries had their origin in 2 million PBMCs stored at -80 C. TCRdb called the 5' RACE reads again in MiXCR, with one record for every CDR3 protein. Of around 130,000 distinct CDR3 sequences detected, roughly 3.2% appear once; the ten largest clones hold around 1.2%. The sample was PBMCs. The TCR was taken from a woman under 40 with multiple sclerosis. V is TRBV29-1 and J is TRBJ1-1; the match to TRBD1 covers 7 bases. CDR3 region: CSVSSGTVNTEAFF. Written as DNA, the CDR3 is TGCAGCGTGTCCTCCGGGACAGTGAACACTGAAGCTTTCTTT. The full variable domain, its missing parts supplied by reference TRBV29-1 and TRBJ1-1, is SAVISQKPSRDICQRGTSLTIQCQVDSQVTMMFWYRQQPGQSLTLIATANQGSEATYESGFVIDKFPISRPNLTFSTLTVSNMSPEDSSIYLCSVSSGTVNTEAFFGQGTRLTVV.